A selection of T cell receptor beta chains follows, all from one sample in a study of persistence of HIV-infected CD4 T cells. TCRdb keeps only in-frame clones here, not all; method: immunoSEQ multiplex PCR. The data hold over 40,000 clones, with about 84% observed a single time. Antigens of these TCRs are unknown. The material was CD4+ T cells sorted from PBMCs after roughly 19-hour stimulation, obtained from a patient who received antiretroviral therapy. The source is an adult man with HIV who was CMV-seropositive. Both conserved end residues are part of each CDR3. Fields, in order: D gene, clone size, V gene, J gene, CDR3 length, CDR3 protein, CDR3 DNA. A D gene is named only where the DNA matches it firmly. Rows give clone size only sometimes, using once, few, many, or a class for an expanded clone.

TRBD1	-	TRBV7-9	TRBJ2-1	16	CASSVSQGKSHNEQFF	TGTGCCAGCAGCGTCTCACAGGGGAAAAGCCACAATGAGCAGTTCTTC
-	few	TRBV6-5	TRBJ1-5	15	CASSYLIDSNQPQHF	TGTGCCAGCAGTTACTTGATAGATAGCAATCAGCCCCAGCATTTT
TRBD2	-	TRBV4-3	TRBJ2-1	17	CASSSRVAGEGWFEQFF	TGCGCCAGCAGCTCCCGGGTAGCGGGAGAGGGTTGGTTTGAGCAGTTCTTC
-	-	TRBV18	TRBJ1-6	14	CASSRDRYNSPLHF	TGTGCCAGCTCACGGGACCGTTATAATTCACCCCTCCACTTT
-	-	TRBV27	TRBJ1-2	15	CASSLFSWSLSGYTF	TGTGCCAGCAGTTTATTTTCTTGGAGTTTATCCGGCTACACCTTC
TRBD1	-	TRBV14	TRBJ2-2	15	CASRKQGINTGELFF	TGTGCCAGCAGGAAACAGGGGATAAACACCGGGGAGCTGTTTTTT
-	-	TRBV7-8	TRBJ2-7	14	CASSPSRPAYEQYF	TGTGCCAGCAGCCCGAGTAGGCCTGCCTACGAGCAGTACTTC
-	-	TRBV9	TRBJ2-3	13	CASSPSRTDTQYF	TGTGCCAGCAGCCCTTCACGCACAGATACGCAGTATTTT
TRBD1	-	TRBV7-2	TRBJ2-1	14	CASRFGTGAWEQFF	TGTGCCAGCAGATTCGGAACAGGGGCATGGGAGCAGTTCTTC
TRBD2	-	TRBV18	TRBJ2-5	15	CASSPQQRGQETQYF	TGTGCCAGCTCACCACAGCAGCGGGGGCAGGAGACCCAGTACTTC
TRBD2	-	TRBV5-1	TRBJ2-5	15	CASSLPGTSVETQYF	TGCGCCAGCAGCCTCCCCGGGACTAGCGTTGAGACCCAGTACTTC
-	-	TRBV28	TRBJ1-2	12	CASSLKNTGYTF	TGTGCCAGCAGTTTGAAAAATACTGGCTACACCTTC
-	-	TRBV25-1	TRBJ1-4	15	CASSESRGTGEKLFF	TGTGCCAGCAGTGAATCGCGGGGAACGGGGGAAAAACTGTTTTTT
-	-	TRBV30	TRBJ1-1	11	CAWSVHNEAFF	TGTGCCTGGAGTGTTCACAACGAAGCTTTCTTT
TRBD2	-	TRBV9	TRBJ2-1	17	CASTPSGGQPGGNEQFF	TGTGCCAGCACCCCCTCGGGGGGGCAGCCTGGGGGAAATGAGCAGTTCTTC
-	-	TRBV19	TRBJ2-3	12	CASSALRGTQYF	TGTGCCAGTAGTGCCCTGCGGGGTACGCAGTATTTT
-	-	TRBV3-1/TRBV3-2	TRBJ1-3	13	CASSQDRRNTIYF	TGTGCCAGCAGCCAAGATCGAAGAAACACCATATATTTT
-	-	TRBV27	TRBJ1-6	16	CASRPPLGSYNSPLHF	TGTGCCAGCAGACCCCCTTTGGGCTCCTATAATTCACCCCTCCACTTT
-	-	TRBV6-5	TRBJ1-4	12	CASRGLGEKLFF	TGTGCCAGCAGAGGGTTGGGTGAAAAACTGTTTTTT
TRBD1	medium-sized	TRBV19	TRBJ1-2	15	CASSIDGTGGTGYTF	TGTGCCAGTAGTATAGATGGCACAGGGGGAACTGGCTACACCTTC